This TCR beta chain was identified in a study of cytomegalovirus exposure and HLA in healthy donors. Study-level findings and limits: Most TCR sequences were rare, but some public TCRs occurred in many donors. The finding came from a later analysis; first-cohort TCR clusters tended to co-occur in the 120 or so validation repertoires. Cytomegalovirus association was listed for about 170 TCR beta chains.

Sequencing used immunoSEQ multiplex PCR; TCRdb keeps in-frame clones, though not all of them. The data hold some 350,000 clones, with around 87% observed a single time. Of note for this clone: The target antigen is unknown.

This receptor was identified in a woman aged 30 to 39 in good health and CMV-seropositive. The sample consisted of PBMCs.

The chain's CDR3 is CASSPDFTGGVGETQYF. CDR3 bases: TGTGCCAGCAGCCCTGACTTCACAGGGGGCGTTGGAGAGACCCAGTACTTC. The rearrangement links TRBV7-2 to TRBJ2-5, with 9 bases fitting TRBD1. Per the germline V gene, CDR1 is SGHTA and CDR2 is FQGNSA. This CDR3 comprises 17 residues. The J segment lost 4 bases and the V segment lost 5 bases, leaving 14 bases of the junction unmatched.